This TCR beta chain was sequenced for a study of T cells in Graves' hyperthyroidism and ophthalmopathy. Researchers took RNA transcripts and amplified the TCR beta CDR3 regions from them. Carried out on the TCR CDR3, a first-round RT-PCR used the HTBI primer set. MiXCR, applied by TCRdb to the multiplex PCR reads, yields one record per CDR3 protein. The sample lists roughly 260,000 distinct CDR3 sequences, roughly 14% occurring once. This clonotype was seen at least ten times. Antigen: not known. Study conclusions and caveats: Ophthalmopathy was distinguished from stable hyperthyroidism by 13 V-J signatures.

With a duration under 2 months, the hyperthyroidism was newly diagnosed in patients aged 18 to 65. First hyperthyroidism diagnosis is when the blood sample was obtained, before any ophthalmopathy symptoms. V was pared by 7 bases and J by 4 bases, with 10 bases of the junction left unmatched. The CDR3 consists of 14 residues. Per germline, CDR1 GTSNPN and CDR2 SVGIG (reference sequence). The chain couples TRBV30 to TRBJ2-1, with 7 bases identical to TRBD2. The sequenced sample consisted of blood. The receptor was derived from a woman in her thirties or forties with Graves' hyperthyroidism that later progressed to Graves' ophthalmopathy. As DNA, the CDR3 is TGTGCCTACCAAAGGAGCGGGATATACAATGAGCAGTTCTTC. Its protein is CAYQRSGIYNEQFF.